Sequencing of this T cell receptor beta chain was carried out in a study of T cells in tuberculosis. Study context: The T cells targeted glucose monomycolate, a mycobacterial lipid, via CD1B.

TCR-alpha and TCR-beta chains were sequenced unpaired. TCRdb's copy holds only in-frame clones and misses some; the assay was immunoSEQ multiplex PCR. The sample shows 70,000 to 95,000 clones, roughly 90% of them seen only once. Findings and limits, study-wide: Some low-affinity tetramer-binding T cells may be absent from this sample.

After thawing and overnight rest, PBMC were stained with GMM-loaded CD1B tetramer, viability dye and anti-CD3 for sorting. CD1B tetramers were loaded with Rhodococcus equi-derived C32 glucose monomycolate. Each donor contributed roughly 91,000 sorted tetramer-negative cells. Trimming cost V 2 bases and J 6 bases; bases outside gene matches: 6. Germline V gene data show CDR1 as LNHNV and CDR2 as YYDKDF (reference sequence). The CDR3 has 14 amino acids. The receptor's source is an adult woman with latent tuberculosis. The sample taken for sequencing was CD1b-GMM tetramer-negative cells sorted from PBMCs. The chain recombines TRBV15 with TRBJ1-2; 7 bases agree with TRBD1. CDR3 DNA: TGTGCCACCAGCAGACAAGGGGGCACGGATGGCTACACCTTC. Translation gives CATSRQGGTDGYTF.